This TCR beta chain was obtained from a study of T cell responses to AZD1222 COVID-19 vaccine. Second doses at about 4 or about 12 weeks were pooled. Sequencing used immunoSEQ multiplex PCR; TCRdb keeps in-frame clones, though not all of them. The table has fewer than 200,000 clones, almost 90% seen once; the top ten hold roughly 10%. CDR3 length equals 13 residues. The V end lost 2 bases, the J end lost 0 bases, and 5 bases lay between the germline ends. Germline loops: CDR1 SQVTM, CDR2 ANQGSEA. The chain carries TRBV29-1 and TRBJ1-3; no clear D gene. The receptor was isolated from an adult who received the AZD1222 COVID-19 vaccine. The source material was peripheral blood, sampled 28 days after the second AZD1222 dose. The DNA for the CDR3 is TGCAGCGTTGAACCCAGCTCTGGAAACACCATATATTTT. It translates to CSVEPSSGNTIYF. The full variable domain, in which reference TRBV29-1 and TRBJ1-3 provide the parts outside the CDR3, is SAVISQKPSRDICQRGTSLTIQCQVDSQVTMMFWYRQQPGQSLTLIATANQGSEATYESGFVIDKFPISRPNLTFSTLTVSNMSPEDSSIYLCSVEPSSGNTIYFGEGSWLTVV.